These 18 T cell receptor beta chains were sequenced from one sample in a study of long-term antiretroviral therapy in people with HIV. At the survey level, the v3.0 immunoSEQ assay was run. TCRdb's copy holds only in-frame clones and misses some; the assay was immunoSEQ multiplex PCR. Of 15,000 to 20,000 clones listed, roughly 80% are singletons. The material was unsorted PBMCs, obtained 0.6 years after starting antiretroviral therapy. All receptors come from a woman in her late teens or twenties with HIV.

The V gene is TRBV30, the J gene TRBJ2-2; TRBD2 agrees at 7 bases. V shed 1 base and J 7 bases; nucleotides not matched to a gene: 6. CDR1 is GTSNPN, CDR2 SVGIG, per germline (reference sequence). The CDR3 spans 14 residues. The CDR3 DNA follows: TGTGCCTGGAGTGAGCTAGCGGTCGGCGGGGAGCTGTTTTTT. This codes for CAWSELAVGGELFF.

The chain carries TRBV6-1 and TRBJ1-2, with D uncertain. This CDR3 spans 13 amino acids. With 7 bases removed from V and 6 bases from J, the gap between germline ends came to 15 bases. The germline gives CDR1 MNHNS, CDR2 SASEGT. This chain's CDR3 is CASIQVEIDGYTF. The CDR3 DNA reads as TGTGCCAGCATCCAGGTAGAGATAGATGGCTACACCTTC.

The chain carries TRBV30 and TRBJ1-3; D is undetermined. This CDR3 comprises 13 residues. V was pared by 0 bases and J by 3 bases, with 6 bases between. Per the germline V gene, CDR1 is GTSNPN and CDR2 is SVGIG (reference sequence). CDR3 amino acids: CAWSVPIGNTIYF. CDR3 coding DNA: TGTGCCTGGAGTGTACCCATTGGAAACACCATATATTTT.

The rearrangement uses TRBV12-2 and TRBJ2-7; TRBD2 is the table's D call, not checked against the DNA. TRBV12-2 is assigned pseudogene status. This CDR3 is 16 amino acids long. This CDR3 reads CASRLGNTSGRGEQYF. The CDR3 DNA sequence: TGTGCAAGTCGCTTAGGGAACACTAGCGGGAGAGGGGAGCAGTACTTC.

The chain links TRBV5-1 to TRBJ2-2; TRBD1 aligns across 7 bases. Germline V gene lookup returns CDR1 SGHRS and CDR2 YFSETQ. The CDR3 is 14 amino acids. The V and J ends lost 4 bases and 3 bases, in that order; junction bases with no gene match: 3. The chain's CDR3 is CASSPGTDTGELFF. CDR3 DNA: TGCGCCAGCAGCCCCGGGACAGACACCGGGGAGCTGTTTTTT.

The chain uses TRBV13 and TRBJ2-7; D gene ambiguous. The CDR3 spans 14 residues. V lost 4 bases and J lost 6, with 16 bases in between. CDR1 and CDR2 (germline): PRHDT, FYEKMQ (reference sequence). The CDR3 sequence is CASSSVSWTLEQYF. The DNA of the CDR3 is TGTGCCAGCAGCTCCGTCTCCTGGACCCTCGAGCAGTACTTC. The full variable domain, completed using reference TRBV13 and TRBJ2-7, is AAGVIQSPRHLIKEKRETATLKCYPIPRHDTVYWYQQGPGQDPQFLISFYEKMQSDKGSIPDRFSAQQFSDYHSELNMSSLELGDSALYFCASSSVSWTLEQYFGPGTRLTVT.

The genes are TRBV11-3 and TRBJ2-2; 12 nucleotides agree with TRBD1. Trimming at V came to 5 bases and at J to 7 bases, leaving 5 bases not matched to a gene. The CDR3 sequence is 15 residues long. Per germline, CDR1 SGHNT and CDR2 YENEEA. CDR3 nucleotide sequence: TGTGCCAGCAGCAGGGACAGGGGGCGCATCGGGGAGCTGTTTTTT. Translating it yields CASSRDRGRIGELFF.

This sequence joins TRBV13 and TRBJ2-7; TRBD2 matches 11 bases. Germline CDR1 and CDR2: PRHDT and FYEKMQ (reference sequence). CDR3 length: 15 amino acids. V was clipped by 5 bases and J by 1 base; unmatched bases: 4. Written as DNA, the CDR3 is TGTGCCAGCAGCCCCCGGACTAGCGGGTCCTACGAGCAGTACTTC. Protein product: CASSPRTSGSYEQYF.

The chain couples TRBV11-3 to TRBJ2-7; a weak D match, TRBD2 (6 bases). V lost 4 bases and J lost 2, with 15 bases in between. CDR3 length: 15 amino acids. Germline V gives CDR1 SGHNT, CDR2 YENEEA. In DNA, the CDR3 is TGTGCCAGCAGCTCCAGGGAGGAACAACCCTACGAGCAGTACTTC. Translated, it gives CASSSREEQPYEQYF.

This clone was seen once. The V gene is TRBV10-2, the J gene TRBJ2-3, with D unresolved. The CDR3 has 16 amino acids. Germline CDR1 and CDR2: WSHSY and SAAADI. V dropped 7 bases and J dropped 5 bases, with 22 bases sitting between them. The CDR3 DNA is TGCGCCAGCAAGGCTGCTCACCAACCCACTCTAGATACGCAGTATTTT. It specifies CASKAAHQPTLDTQYF.

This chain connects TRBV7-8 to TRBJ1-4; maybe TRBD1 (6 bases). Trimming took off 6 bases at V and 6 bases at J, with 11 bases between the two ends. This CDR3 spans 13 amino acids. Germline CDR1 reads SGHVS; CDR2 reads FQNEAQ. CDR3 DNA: TGTGCCAGCAGTAGGAAGGGGGATGAAAAACTGTTTTTT. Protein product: CASSRKGDEKLFF.

This CDR3 is CASSLDQGAPSSGNTIYF. The CDR3 nucleotides read TGTGCCAGCAGCTTAGACCAGGGGGCCCCGAGCTCTGGAAACACCATATATTTT. The V call is TRBV7-8, the J call TRBJ1-3; 8 bases match TRBD1. Germline-derived CDR1 and CDR2 are SGHVS and FQNEAQ. The CDR3 length is 18 residues. V was pared by 1 base and J by 0 bases, with 8 bases of the junction left unmatched.

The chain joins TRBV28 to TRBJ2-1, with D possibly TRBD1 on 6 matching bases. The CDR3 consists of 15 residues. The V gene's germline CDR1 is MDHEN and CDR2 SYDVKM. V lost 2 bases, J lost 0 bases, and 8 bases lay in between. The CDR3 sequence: CASSLGGSSYNEQFF. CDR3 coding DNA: TGTGCCAGCAGTTTAGGGGGCAGCTCCTACAATGAGCAGTTCTTC.

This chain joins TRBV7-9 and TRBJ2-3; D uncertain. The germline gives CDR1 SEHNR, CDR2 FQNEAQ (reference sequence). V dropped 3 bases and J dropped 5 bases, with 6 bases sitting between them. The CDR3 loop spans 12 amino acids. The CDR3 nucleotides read TGTGCCAGCAGCTTCAGTGGAGATACGCAGTATTTT. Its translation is CASSFSGDTQYF.

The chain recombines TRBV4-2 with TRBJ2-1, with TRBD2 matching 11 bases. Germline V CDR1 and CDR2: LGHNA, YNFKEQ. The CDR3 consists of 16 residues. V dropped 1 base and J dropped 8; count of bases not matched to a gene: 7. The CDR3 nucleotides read TGTGCCAGCAGCCAAGCAAGGTTAGCGGGAGGGGATGAGCAGTTCTTC. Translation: CASSQARLAGGDEQFF.

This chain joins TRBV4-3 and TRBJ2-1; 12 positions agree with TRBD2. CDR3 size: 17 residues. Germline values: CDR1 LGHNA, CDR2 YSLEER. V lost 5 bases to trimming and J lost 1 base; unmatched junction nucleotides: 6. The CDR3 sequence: CASSFRLAGESYNEQFF. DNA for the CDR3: TGCGCCAGCAGCTTCAGACTAGCGGGGGAATCCTACAATGAGCAGTTCTTC.

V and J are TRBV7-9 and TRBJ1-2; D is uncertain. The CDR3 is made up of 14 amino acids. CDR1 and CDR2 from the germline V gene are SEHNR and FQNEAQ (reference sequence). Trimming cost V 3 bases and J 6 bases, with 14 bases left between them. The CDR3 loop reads CASSLELLDDGYTF. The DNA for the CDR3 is TGTGCCAGCAGCTTGGAGTTATTAGACGATGGCTACACCTTC.

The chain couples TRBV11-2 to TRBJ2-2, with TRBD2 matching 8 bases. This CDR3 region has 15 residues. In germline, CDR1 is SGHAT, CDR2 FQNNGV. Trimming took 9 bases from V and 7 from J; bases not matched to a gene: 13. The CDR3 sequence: CASHYGGAGVGELFF. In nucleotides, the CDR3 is TGTGCCAGTCATTACGGGGGGGCCGGAGTCGGGGAGCTGTTTTTT.